What follows describes a single T cell receptor beta chain. What it binds is unknown. An approximately 180 ng quantity of DNA, roughly 32,000 T cell genomes, went into the sorted-subset replicate PCRs. TCRdb's table, derived via immunoSEQ multiplex PCR, lists solely in-frame clones and lacks some. The sample contains over 95,000 clones, 68% of which appear only once. The record originates from a study of shared clonotypes between healthy human individuals. Trimming removed 5 bases from V and 0 bases from J, with 17 bases in between. Per the germline V gene, CDR1 is SNHLY and CDR2 is FYNNEI. The CDR3 consists of 16 residues. Study-level findings and limits: Though the depth was large, rarefaction showed that sorted-subset sequencing was incomplete.

Donors had no recently reported acute infections or vaccinations and were HIV-negative. Sequenced: memory CD8+ T cells sorted from blood. Subset in this sample: CD45RO+ cells pooled with CCR7-negative TemRA cells. This chain links TRBV2 with TRBJ2-7; possibly TRBD1 or TRBD2 for D (5 bases each). This receptor was identified in a woman in her 30s in good health. CDR3 amino acids: CASSLGEIAHSYEQYF. CDR3 DNA sequence: TGTGCCAGCAGTTTGGGGGAGATAGCGCACTCCTACGAGCAGTACTTC.